The clone carrying this T cell receptor beta chain was counted a few times. Its cognate antigen is unknown. These data come from a study of STAT5B mutations in CD4+ large granular lymphocyte leukemia. Study-level results: Compared with healthy controls (2/35), patient top clones favored TRBV06 (8/27). Main leukemic clonotypes were patient-specific, but about 26% appeared at low frequency elsewhere.

Germline CDR1 and CDR2: SEHNR and FQNEAQ (reference sequence). This CDR3 comprises 14 residues. V trimming: 4 bases; J trimming: 8 bases; junction bases outside the gene matches: 5. The survey-level immunoSEQ assay was used. In the source study's methods: The detection floor for productive clonotype frequency was 2.59 x 10-5. Produced via immunoSEQ multiplex PCR; TCRdb's table is partial and in-frame only. V, J and clone size reflect that table, while D and trimming were determined from the DNA. The sample shows roughly 30,000 clones, around 72% of them seen only once. The chain links TRBV7-9 to TRBJ1-4; 9 bases align to TRBD1. This TCR derives from a human donor in good health. Sequenced sample: CD4+ T cells from blood buffy coats. CDR3 region: CASSSGTGTEKLFF. CDR3 in DNA: TGTGCCAGCAGCTCCGGGACAGGGACAGAAAAACTGTTTTTT.